Listed here are 23 T cell receptor beta chains from one sample, sequenced in a study of tissue T cells after allogeneic stem cell transplantation. This table comes from immunoSEQ multiplex PCR, and its TCRdb copy is limited to in-frame clones, with some not included. The sample lists some 48,000 clones, approximately 73% occurring once. The specimen sequenced was sorted cells pooled from one or two spleens. Receptors originate from a pool of C57BL/6 mice in good health.

Points on this clone: The gene names here belong to mouse. The read halts 1 residue ahead of the CDR3 end, with the missing end drawn from the germline J gene. The rearrangement joins TRBV19 to TRBJ2-7; TRBD2 aligns across 12 bases. Trimming at V came to 2 bases and at J to 6 bases, leaving 3 bases not matched to a gene. The CDR3 length is 14 residues. CDR1 is FNHDT, CDR2 SITEND, per germline (reference sequence). This chain's CDR3 is CASSIRDWGVEQYF. Partial CDR3 DNA: TGTGCCAGCAGTATTCGGGACTGGGGGGTTGAACAGTAC.

On this clone itself: Each gene name is a mouse one. The covered CDR3 bases are TGTGCCAGCAGTCTGTGTGGGGGGAACCAAGACACCCAGTAC. Its protein is CASSLCGGNQDTQY. The whole CDR3 sequence is CASSLCGGNQDTQYF. This chain links TRBV24 with TRBJ2-5, with 7 bases fitting TRBD2. Read coverage stops 1 residue before the CDR3 terminus; the germline J gene supplies the remainder. Germline loops: CDR1 KGHTA, CDR2 FRNEEI. Trimming at V came to 1 base and at J to 0 bases, leaving 1 base not matched to a gene. The length of the CDR3 is 15 residues.

This clone has just a few counts. Gene labels here are mouse ones. From the germline J gene comes the end of the CDR3, since the read stops 1 residue before it. The gene calls are TRBV5 and TRBJ1-3, with 10 bases identical to TRBD1. CDR1 LGHNA and CDR2 YNLKQL come from the germline V gene (reference sequence). V shed 6 bases, J shed 3 bases, and the junction held 5 bases outside the gene matches. The CDR3 extends over 15 amino acids. The sequenced part of the CDR3 DNA is TGTGCCAGCAGTCCTGACAGGGGGCTTGGAAATACGCTCTAT. It encodes CASSPDRGLGNTLY. The full CDR3 sequence reads CASSPDRGLGNTLYF.

On this clone itself: The genes and germline here are from mouse. With the read ending 1 residue before the CDR3 end, the germline J gene is used to fill in that end. V is TRBV4 and J is TRBJ2-7, with 8 bases that match TRBD1. The CDR3 has 13 residues. Trimming cost V 5 bases and J 7 bases; bases outside gene matches: 7. The germline V gene has CDR1 LGHDT and CDR2 YNNKQL (reference sequence). CDR3 bases read: TGTGCCAGCAGCGGACAGGGTTTGGGGGAACAGTAC. Protein sequence: CASSGQGLGEQY. The whole CDR3 region reads CASSGQGLGEQYF.

In regard to this clone: Gene names are the mouse ones. The read finishes 1 residue shy of the CDR3 end, and the germline J gene is used to complete it. This chain connects TRBV19 to TRBJ2-3, with D possibly being TRBD2 (6 bases). V was clipped by 6 bases and J by 0 bases, with 14 bases between them. CDR3 length equals 15 residues. The germline CDR1 and CDR2 sequences are FNHDT and SITEND (reference sequence). CDR3 residues: CASTLTGSSAETLYF. The part of the CDR3 DNA that was read is TGTGCCAGCACCCTTACTGGGTCTAGTGCAGAAACGCTGTAT.

Notes on this clone: The gene symbols are mouse symbols. Read coverage stops 1 residue before the CDR3 terminus; the germline J gene supplies the remainder. The chain uses TRBV12-2 and TRBJ1-3; 8 positions agree with TRBD1. The CDR3 consists of 16 residues. The germline gives CDR1 SGHLS, CDR2 HYDKME. J was trimmed by 0 bases and V by 1 base; bases with no gene match: 4. CDR3 DNA, as far as it was read: TGTGCCAGCTCTCTTGGACAGGGCTTTTCTGGAAATACGCTCTAT. This gives the protein CASSLGQGFSGNTLY. The complete CDR3 protein is CASSLGQGFSGNTLYF.

Points on this clone: Gene and germline names: mouse. The read finishes 1 residue shy of the CDR3 end, and the germline J gene is used to complete it. This rearrangement joins TRBV2 to TRBJ1-2; D is ambiguous. Trimming took 4 bases from V and 2 from J, leaving 8 bases between them. The CDR3 is 13 amino acids. Germline values: CDR1 LGHNA, CDR2 YSYQKL. The CDR3 DNA, read in part, is TGTGCCAGCAGCCCGGCGGGGAACTCCGACTACACC. Translated, it gives CASSPAGNSDYT. The full CDR3 is CASSPAGNSDYTF.

In regard to this clone: Gene names follow the mouse nomenclature. Coverage ceases 1 residue before the CDR3 finishes, and the germline J gene fills in the end. The V gene is TRBV13-1, the J gene TRBJ1-5; TRBD1 is a possible D gene (6 bases). CDR1 and CDR2 (germline): NSHNY, SYGAGN. The CDR3 extends over 12 amino acids. V was pared by 0 bases and J by 9 bases, with 7 bases between. The CDR3 is CASSDAGAAPLF. CDR3 DNA, as far as it was read: TGTGCCAGCAGTGATGCAGGGGCGGCTCCGCTT.

A few counts support this clone. Germline and genes here are mouse. Sequencing ends 1 residue short of the CDR3 end; the germline J gene provides the rest. The chain joins TRBV2 to TRBJ2-3; D gene unclear. The CDR3 is made up of 15 amino acids. With 0 bases removed from V and 1 base from J, the gap between germline ends came to 8 bases. Germline lookup yields CDR1 LGHNA and CDR2 YSYQKL. This CDR3 is CASSQDRVRAETLYF. The covered CDR3 bases are TGTGCCAGCAGCCAAGATCGGGTTCGTGCAGAAACGCTGTAT.

As for this clone: Mouse names are used for the genes. The CDR3 end lies 1 residue beyond the end of the read and is filled in from the germline J gene. The chain joins TRBV2 to TRBJ2-1; the match to TRBD1 covers 7 bases. The CDR3 has 15 amino acids. After removal of 2 bases from V and 3 bases from J, the junction contained 4 bases not matched to a gene. Germline values: CDR1 LGHNA, CDR2 YSYQKL. The CDR3 bases that were read are TGTGCCAGCAGCCAACCGGGACAGATCTATGCTGAGCAGTTC. Amino acid sequence: CASSQPGQIYAEQF. The whole CDR3 sequence is CASSQPGQIYAEQFF.

On this clone itself: Germline and genes: mouse. The read falls 1 residue short of the CDR3 end, and the missing part is taken from the germline J gene. The V call is TRBV16, the J call TRBJ2-1; TRBD1 matches at 7 bases. This CDR3 has 14 amino acids. The ends lost 5 bases at V and 4 bases at J; junction bases unmatched: 5. Germline CDR1 is SGHSA and CDR2 is FRNQAP. The DNA read from the CDR3 is TGTGCAAGCAGCCCGGGACAGACATATGCTGAGCAGTTC. The encoded protein is CASSPGQTYAEQF. The entire CDR3 reads CASSPGQTYAEQFF.

A note on this clone: All gene names here are mouse names. The read ends 1 residue early relative to the CDR3; the germline J gene fills the gap. The chain couples TRBV13-1 to TRBJ2-3, with D tentatively TRBD2 (5 bases). V lost 3 bases, J lost 0 bases, and 8 bases lay in between. The length of the CDR3 is 14 residues. Germline V gene data show CDR1 as NSHNY and CDR2 as SYGAGN. The CDR3 sequence is CASSVTGSAETLYF. The part of the CDR3 DNA that was read is TGTGCCAGCAGTGTCACTGGTAGTGCAGAAACGCTGTAT.

About this clone itself: The gene names given are mouse names. The CDR3 end is not reached by the read, which stops 1 residue before it; the germline J gene fills it in. The genes are TRBV2 and TRBJ2-4; TRBD2 aligns across 7 bases. Germline V CDR1 and CDR2: LGHNA, YSYQKL. J was trimmed by 6 bases and V by 0 bases; bases with no gene match: 6. CDR3 length: 15 residues. The CDR3 DNA, read in part, is TGTGCCAGCAGCCAAGATCCTGGGGGAAGGAACACCTTGTAC. Encoded protein: CASSQDPGGRNTLY. The whole CDR3 is CASSQDPGGRNTLYF.

The sample holds one count of this clone. Gene and germline names: mouse. Read sequence stops 1 residue before the CDR3 end, and the germline J gene provides the missing end. The chain couples TRBV13-1 to TRBJ2-4; no clear D. Per germline, CDR1 NSHNY and CDR2 SYGAGN. The CDR3 has 10 amino acids. V lost 3 bases and J lost 5, with 1 base in between. The sequenced CDR3 bases are TGTGCCAGCAGTGGAAACACCTTGTAC. It is translated as CASSGNTLY. The whole CDR3 protein is CASSGNTLYF.

With regard to this clone: Mouse gene names apply. The observed sequence ends 1 residue before the CDR3 terminus, with the missing tail filled in from the germline J gene. The J gene is TRBJ2-2, the V gene TRBV19; D gene uncertain. This CDR3 is built from 12 residues. V was cut by 4 bases and J by 1 base, with 2 bases left in between. Germline V gene lookup returns CDR1 FNHDT and CDR2 SITEND (reference sequence). CDR3 loop: CASSLNTGQLYF. CDR3 DNA, as far as it was read: TGTGCCAGCAGTCTAAACACCGGGCAGCTCTAC. Based on the CDR3 plus reference TRBV19 and TRBJ2-2, the full variable domain is GGIITQTPKFLIGQEGQKLTLKCQQNFNHDTMYWYRQDSGKGLRLIYYSITENDLQKGDLSEGYDASREKKSSFSLTVTSAQKNEMAVFLCASSLNTGQLYFGEGSKLTVL.

This clone was observed a handful of times. Mouse names are used for the genes. Sequencing ends 1 residue short of the CDR3 end; the germline J gene provides the rest. Other DNA sequences in the same sample also yield this CDR3. The V and J genes are TRBV13-1 and TRBJ1-3, with D uncertain. This CDR3 has 14 residues. In germline, CDR1 is NSHNY, CDR2 SYGAGN. V lost 0 bases, J lost 0 bases, and 4 bases lay in between. CDR3 loop: CASSDGTSGNTLYF. Incomplete CDR3 DNA: TGTGCCAGCAGTGATGGCACTTCTGGAAATACGCTCTAT.

As to this clone: Genes and germline come from the mouse. The CDR3 extends 1 residue past the end of the read, so its final part is completed from the germline J gene. The V gene is TRBV3, the J gene TRBJ1-2; D gene uncertain. The CDR3 is 12 residues long. Per germline, CDR1 SNHLY and CDR2 FYNGKV (reference sequence). V lost 2 bases and J lost 2, with 3 bases in between. The CDR3 spells CASSLSNSDYTF. The part of the CDR3 DNA that was read is TGTGCCAGCAGCTTAAGCAACTCCGACTACACC.

Comment on this clone: All gene names here are mouse names. The read is 1 residue too short to cover the CDR3 end, so that end is filled in from the germline J gene. The chain joins TRBV19 to TRBJ2-2, with a tentative D call TRBD2 (6 bases). From germline, CDR1 is FNHDT and CDR2 SITEND (reference sequence). V lost 2 bases and J lost 0, with 8 bases in between. This CDR3 has 15 residues. CDR3 DNA, as far as it was read: TGTGCCAGCAGTATCCTGGGGCCAAACACCGGGCAGCTCTAC. Encoded protein: CASSILGPNTGQLY. Given in full, the CDR3 is CASSILGPNTGQLYF.

As concerns this clone: One junction end does not reproduce the germline sequence, and a read error may be involved. Gene names denote mouse genes. CDR3 DNA, as far as it was read: TGTGCCAACAGCTGGACAGTTTCCAACGAAAGATTATTT. Amino acid sequence: CANSWTVSNERLF. The whole CDR3 is CANSWTVSNERLFF. The chain links TRBV3 to TRBJ1-4, with D maybe TRBD1 (6 bases). The read halts 1 residue ahead of the CDR3 end, with the missing end drawn from the germline J gene. CDR3 length: 14 amino acids. Looked up from germline, CDR1 is SNHLY and CDR2 is FYNGKV (reference sequence). Full variable domain (missing parts from reference TRBV3 and TRBJ1-4): GPKVLQIPSHQIIDMGQMVTLNCDPVSNHLYFYWYKQILGQQMEFLVNFYNGKVMEKSKLFKDQFSVERPDGSYFTLKIQPTALEDSAVYFCANSWTVSNERLFFGHGTKLSVL.

This clone was seen a few times. The germline and genes are mouse ones. Read sequence stops 1 residue before the CDR3 end, and the germline J gene provides the missing end. V gene TRBV1 combines with J gene TRBJ2-7; D remains ambiguous. This CDR3 spans 14 amino acids. From germline, CDR1 is NSQYPW and CDR2 LRSPGD (reference sequence). V lost 0 bases, J lost 3 bases, and 9 bases lay in between. The covered CDR3 bases are TGCACCTGCAGTGCAGATATGGGCCTCTATGAACAGTAC. Protein: CTCSADMGLYEQY. The entire CDR3 is CTCSADMGLYEQYF. Combining the CDR3 with reference TRBV1 and TRBJ2-7 gives the whole variable domain VTLLEQNPRWRLVPRGQAVNLRCILKNSQYPWMSWYQQDLQKQLQWLFTLRSPGDKEVKSLPGADYLATRVTDTELRLQVANMSQGRTLYCTCSADMGLYEQYFGPGTRLTVL.

For this clone: The genes and germline here are from mouse. Sequencing ends 1 residue short of the CDR3 end; the germline J gene provides the rest. This chain links TRBV13-2 with TRBJ2-1; 8 nucleotides agree with TRBD2. V was clipped by 2 bases and J by 3 bases; unmatched bases: 7. Germline lookup yields CDR1 NNHNN and CDR2 SYGAGS (reference sequence). The CDR3 has 16 amino acids. The CDR3 bases that were read are TGTGCCAGCGGTGAACCGTGGGGGGGATTCTATGCTGAGCAGTTC. Translating gives CASGEPWGGFYAEQF. In full, the CDR3 is CASGEPWGGFYAEQFF.

With regard to this clone: The genes are named according to mouse. The read ends 1 residue shy of where the CDR3 ends; the end is completed using the germline J gene. The chain recombines TRBV2 with TRBJ1-1; a weak D match, TRBD1 (5 bases). V was trimmed by 0 bases and J by 0 bases, leaving 8 bases between them. There are 15 residues in the CDR3. Germline CDR1 is LGHNA and CDR2 is YSYQKL. The covered CDR3 bases are TGTGCCAGCAGCCAAGATCGGGGCTCAAACACAGAAGTCTTC. Protein product: CASSQDRGSNTEVF. The whole CDR3 protein reads CASSQDRGSNTEVFF.

About this clone itself: Mouse names are used for the genes. The CDR3 extends 1 residue past the end of the read, so its final part is completed from the germline J gene. The chain couples TRBV17 to TRBJ2-5; 7 bases are shared with TRBD2. Germline lookup yields CDR1 MNHDT and CDR2 YYDKIL. V shed 0 bases and J 3 bases; nucleotides not matched to a gene: 0. This CDR3 comprises 14 residues. The CDR3 loop is CASSRDWGQDTQYF. CDR3 bases read: TGTGCTAGCAGTAGAGACTGGGGGCAAGACACCCAGTAC.